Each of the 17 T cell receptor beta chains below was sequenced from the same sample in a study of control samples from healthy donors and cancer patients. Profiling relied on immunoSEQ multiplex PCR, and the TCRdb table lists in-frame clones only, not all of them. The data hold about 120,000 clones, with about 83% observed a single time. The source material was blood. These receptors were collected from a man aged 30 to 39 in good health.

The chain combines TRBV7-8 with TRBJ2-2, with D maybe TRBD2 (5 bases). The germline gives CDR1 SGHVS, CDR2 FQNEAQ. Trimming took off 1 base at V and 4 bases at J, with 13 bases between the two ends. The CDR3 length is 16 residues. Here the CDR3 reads CASSLEVASRTGELFF. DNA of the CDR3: TGTGCCAGCAGCTTAGAGGTGGCTAGCCGCACCGGGGAGCTGTTTTTT. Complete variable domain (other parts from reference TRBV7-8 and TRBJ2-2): GAGVSQSPRYKVAKRGQDVALRCDPISGHVSLFWYQQALGQGPEFLTYFQNEAQLDKSGLPSDRFFAERPEGSVSTLKIQRTQQEDSAVYLCASSLEVASRTGELFFGEGSRLTVL.

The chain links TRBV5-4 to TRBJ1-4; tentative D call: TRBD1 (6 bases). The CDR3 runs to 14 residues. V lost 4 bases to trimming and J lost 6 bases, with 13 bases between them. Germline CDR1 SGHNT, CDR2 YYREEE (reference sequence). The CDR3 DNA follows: TGTGCCAGCAGCCAACAGGGTATGCATGAAAAACTGTTTTTT. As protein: CASSQQGMHEKLFF.

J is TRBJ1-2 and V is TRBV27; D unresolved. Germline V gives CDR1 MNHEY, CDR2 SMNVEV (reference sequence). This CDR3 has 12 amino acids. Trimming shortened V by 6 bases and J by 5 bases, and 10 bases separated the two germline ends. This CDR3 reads CASRQAGYGYTF. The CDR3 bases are TGTGCCAGCAGGCAGGCGGGTTATGGCTACACCTTC.

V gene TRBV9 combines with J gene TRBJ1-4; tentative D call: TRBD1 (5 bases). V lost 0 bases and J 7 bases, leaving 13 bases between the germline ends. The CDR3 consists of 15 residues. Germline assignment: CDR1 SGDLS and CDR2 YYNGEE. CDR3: CASSVGTGAVEKLFF. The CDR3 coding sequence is TGTGCCAGCAGCGTAGGTACAGGAGCGGTTGAAAAACTGTTTTTT.

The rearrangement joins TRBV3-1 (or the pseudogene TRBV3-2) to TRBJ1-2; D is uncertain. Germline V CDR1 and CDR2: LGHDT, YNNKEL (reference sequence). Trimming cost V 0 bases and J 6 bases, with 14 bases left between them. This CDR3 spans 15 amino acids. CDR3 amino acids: CASSQEWFGSHGYTF. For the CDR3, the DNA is TGTGCCAGCAGCCAAGAGTGGTTCGGATCCCATGGCTACACCTTC.

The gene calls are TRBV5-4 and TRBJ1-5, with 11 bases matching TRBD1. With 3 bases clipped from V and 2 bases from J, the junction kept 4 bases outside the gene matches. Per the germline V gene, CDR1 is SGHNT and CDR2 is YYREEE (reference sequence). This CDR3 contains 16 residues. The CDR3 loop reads CASSYGQGAGNQPQHF. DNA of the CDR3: TGTGCCAGCAGCTACGGACAGGGGGCGGGCAATCAGCCCCAGCATTTT.

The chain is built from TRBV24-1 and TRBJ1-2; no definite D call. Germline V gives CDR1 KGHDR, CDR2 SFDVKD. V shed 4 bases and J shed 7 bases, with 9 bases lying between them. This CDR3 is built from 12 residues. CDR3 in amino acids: CATSDPLRGYTF. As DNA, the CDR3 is TGTGCCACCAGTGACCCCCTCCGTGGCTACACCTTC.

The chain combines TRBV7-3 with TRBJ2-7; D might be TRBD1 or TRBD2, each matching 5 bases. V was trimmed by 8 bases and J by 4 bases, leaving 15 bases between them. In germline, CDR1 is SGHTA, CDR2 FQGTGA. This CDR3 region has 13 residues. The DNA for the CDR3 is TGTGCCAGCTCCTCTGAGGGACCATACGAGCAGTACGTC. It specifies CASSSEGPYEQYV.

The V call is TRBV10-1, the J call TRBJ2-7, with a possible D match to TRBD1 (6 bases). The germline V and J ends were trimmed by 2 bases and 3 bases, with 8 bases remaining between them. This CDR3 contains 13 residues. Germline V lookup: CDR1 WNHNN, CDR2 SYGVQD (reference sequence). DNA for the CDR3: TGCGCCAGCAGTGAGCAGGGGATCTACGAGCAGTACTTC. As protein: CASSEQGIYEQYF.

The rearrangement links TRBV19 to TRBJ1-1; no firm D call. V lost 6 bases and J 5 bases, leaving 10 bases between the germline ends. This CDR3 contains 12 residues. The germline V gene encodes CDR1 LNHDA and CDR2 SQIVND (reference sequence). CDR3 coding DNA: TGTGCCAGTAGGAAGCCGGGGACTGAAGCTTTCTTT. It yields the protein CASRKPGTEAFF.

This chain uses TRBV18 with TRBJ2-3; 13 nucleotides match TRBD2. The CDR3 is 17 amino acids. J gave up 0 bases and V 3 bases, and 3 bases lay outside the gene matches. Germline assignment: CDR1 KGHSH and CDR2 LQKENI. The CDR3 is CASSPGTSGASTDTQYF. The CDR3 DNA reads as TGTGCCAGCTCACCTGGGACTAGCGGGGCTAGCACAGATACGCAGTATTTT.

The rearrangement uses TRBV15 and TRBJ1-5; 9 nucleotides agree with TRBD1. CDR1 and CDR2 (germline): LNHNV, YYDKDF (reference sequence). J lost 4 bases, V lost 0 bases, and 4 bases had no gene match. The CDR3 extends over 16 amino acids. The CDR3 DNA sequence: TGTGCCACCAGCAGAGATTTAGGGACAGGGAATCAGCCCCAGCATTTT. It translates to CATSRDLGTGNQPQHF.

CDR3 DNA: TGTGCCACCAGTGAGGGGGGACTAGCGTCTAGAGGGCGATACAATGAGCAGTTCTTC. This sequence encodes CATSEGGLASRGRYNEQFF. The chain couples TRBV24-1 to TRBJ2-1; 10 positions agree with TRBD2. CDR3 length: 19 amino acids. From germline, CDR1 is KGHDR and CDR2 SFDVKD. V dropped 4 bases and J dropped 4; count of bases not matched to a gene: 15.

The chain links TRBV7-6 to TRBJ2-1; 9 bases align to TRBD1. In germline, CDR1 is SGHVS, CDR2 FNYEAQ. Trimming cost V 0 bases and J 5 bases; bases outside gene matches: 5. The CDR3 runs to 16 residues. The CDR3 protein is CASSLAGDRVNNEQFF. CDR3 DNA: TGTGCCAGCAGCTTAGCCGGGGACAGGGTCAACAATGAGCAGTTCTTC.

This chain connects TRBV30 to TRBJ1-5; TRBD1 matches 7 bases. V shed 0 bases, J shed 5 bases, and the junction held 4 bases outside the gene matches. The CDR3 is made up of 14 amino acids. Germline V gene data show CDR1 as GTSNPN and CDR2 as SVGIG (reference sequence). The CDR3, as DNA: TGTGCCTGGAGTGTATGGCAGGGGGATCAGCCCCAGCATTTT. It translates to CAWSVWQGDQPQHF.

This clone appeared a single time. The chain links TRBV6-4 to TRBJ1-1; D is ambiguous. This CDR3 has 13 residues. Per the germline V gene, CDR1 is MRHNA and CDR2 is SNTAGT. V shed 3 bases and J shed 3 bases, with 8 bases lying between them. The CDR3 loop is CASSEGRDTEAFF. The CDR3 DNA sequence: TGTGCCAGCAGTGAGGGCCGGGACACTGAAGCTTTCTTT.

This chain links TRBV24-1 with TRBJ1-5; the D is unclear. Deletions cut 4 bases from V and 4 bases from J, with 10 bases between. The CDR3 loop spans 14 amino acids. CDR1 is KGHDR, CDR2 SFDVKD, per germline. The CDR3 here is CATSEGSHNQPQHF. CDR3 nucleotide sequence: TGTGCCACCAGTGAGGGCAGTCATAATCAGCCCCAGCATTTT.